Below are 29 T cell receptor beta chains sequenced from a single sample in a study of identical twins. A single record per CDR3 protein comes from TCRdb applying MiXCR to the 5' RACE reads. The sample lists some 690,000 distinct CDR3 sequences; 21% were seen once. The same data also contributed to another study, on T cells expressing NK-cell markers.

Sequenced material: PBMCs. The origin of the receptors is a woman aged 18-29 years in good health.

This clonotype was seen at least ten times. The rearrangement uses TRBV5-1 and TRBJ2-3; D is uncertain. Trimming pared 7 bases from V and 2 bases from J, leaving 14 bases between. Germline V gives CDR1 SGHRS, CDR2 YFSETQ. This CDR3 is 14 amino acids long. This chain's CDR3 is CASSPSVDTDTQYF. CDR3 DNA: TGCGCCAGCTCCCCAAGCGTGGACACAGATACGCAGTATTTT.

In this sample, this clonotype turned up a few times. This chain joins TRBV5-1 and TRBJ2-7, with D possibly matching TRBD1 (6 bases). Trimming stripped 0 bases from V and 0 bases from J, with 10 bases between. CDR1 and CDR2 from the germline V gene are SGHRS and YFSETQ. The CDR3 totals 15 residues. The CDR3 region has the DNA TGCGCCAGCAGCTTGGACGGACAGAACTCCTACGAGCAGTACTTC. This translates into CASSLDGQNSYEQYF. The complete variable domain, with remaining parts taken from reference TRBV5-1 and TRBJ2-7, reads KAGVTQTPRYLIKTRGQQVTLSCSPISGHRSVSWYQQTPGQGLQFLFEYFSETQRNKGNFPGRFSGRQFSNSRSEMNVSTLELGDSALYLCASSLDGQNSYEQYFGPGTRLTVT.

This rearrangement joins TRBV6-5 to TRBJ2-7; maybe TRBD1 (5 bases). This CDR3 region has 15 residues. V lost 0 bases to trimming and J lost 4 bases, with 13 bases between them. Germline V CDR1 and CDR2: MNHEY, SVGAGI. CDR3 nucleotides: TGTGCCAGCAGTTACTCAGATGGGCAGGGTTACGAGCAGTACTTC. Its translation is CASSYSDGQGYEQYF.

This chain links TRBV12-3 or TRBV12-4 with TRBJ1-2; D possibly corresponds to TRBD1 (5 bases). The CDR3 is 16 amino acids. Trimming removed 5 bases at V and 2 bases at J, with 18 bases between. The CDR3: CASSLDFVDSNYGYTF. The CDR3 DNA reads as TGTGCCAGCAGTCTGGATTTCGTAGACAGCAACTATGGCTACACCTTC.

The chain recombines TRBV5-1 with TRBJ2-2, with TRBD1 identical over 8 bases. Germline values: CDR1 SGHRS, CDR2 YFSETQ. V was clipped by 5 bases and J by 6 bases; unmatched bases: 6. CDR3 size: 14 residues. The CDR3 DNA sequence: TGCGCCAGCAGGGCCCAGGGGGCCTCCGGGGAGCTGTTTTTT. It translates to CASRAQGASGELFF. Full variable domain (outside the CDR3, taken from reference TRBV5-1 and TRBJ2-2): KAGVTQTPRYLIKTRGQQVTLSCSPISGHRSVSWYQQTPGQGLQFLFEYFSETQRNKGNFPGRFSGRQFSNSRSEMNVSTLELGDSALYLCASRAQGASGELFFGEGSRLTVL.

The genes are TRBV29-1 and TRBJ1-1; D unresolved. This CDR3 spans 14 amino acids. Germline lookup yields CDR1 SQVTM and CDR2 ANQGSEA. V gave up 6 bases and J gave up 3 bases, with 17 bases separating them. CDR3 in DNA: TGCAGCGTCACCGCGGGCGGAACAGACACTGAAGCTTTCTTT. As protein: CSVTAGGTDTEAFF.

This clonotype was seen a few times. This chain joins TRBV5-1 and TRBJ2-7; 7 bases are shared with TRBD1. From germline, CDR1 is SGHRS and CDR2 YFSETQ. The CDR3 sequence is 16 residues long. J gave up 3 bases and V 2 bases, and 11 bases lay outside the gene matches. CDR3 sequence: CASSFGQALNLYEQYF. The DNA for the CDR3 is TGCGCCAGCAGCTTCGGACAGGCCCTAAACCTCTACGAGCAGTACTTC.

This clonotype has a count of ten or more. The genes are TRBV12-3 or TRBV12-4 and TRBJ2-1; D unresolved. V lost 8 bases and J lost 4, with 9 bases in between. The CDR3 runs 12 residues. The CDR3 loop reads CASRLGYNEQFF. In DNA, the CDR3 is TGTGCCAGCCGCCTCGGATACAATGAGCAGTTCTTC.

The genes are TRBV12-3 or TRBV12-4 and TRBJ2-7, with TRBD1 matching over 8 bases. J gave up 3 bases and V 6 bases, and 7 bases lay outside the gene matches. The CDR3 extends over 14 amino acids. In DNA form, the CDR3 reads TGTGCCAGCAGCCGGACAGGGAGGAACTACGAGCAGTACTTC. Its protein product is CASSRTGRNYEQYF.

This clonotype was picked up a small number of times. V gene TRBV20-1 combines with J gene TRBJ2-4; no clear D gene. Germline assignment: CDR1 DFQATT and CDR2 SNEGSKA (reference sequence). This CDR3 is built from 12 residues. Trimming pared 0 bases from V and 9 bases from J, leaving 9 bases between. The CDR3 nucleotides are TGCAGTGCTAGAGATTTCGGAAGCATTCAGTACTTC. It translates to CSARDFGSIQYF.

This chain uses TRBV21-1 with TRBJ2-3; the table's D gene call, TRBD2, was not cross checked with the DNA. TRBV21-1 constitutes a pseudogene. The CDR3 covers 14 residues. CDR3 sequence reads: CASSKVGTTDTQYF. In DNA, the CDR3 is TGTGCCAGCAGCAAAGTGGGGACTACAGATACGCAGTATTTT.

This clonotype was counted at least ten times. The chain couples TRBV12-3 or TRBV12-4 to TRBJ2-7, with D possibly TRBD2 on 5 matching bases. The CDR3 has 14 residues. The V end was cut by 2 bases, the J end by 5 bases, with 13 bases between. The CDR3 spells CASSLRLALDEQYF. The CDR3 nucleotides read TGTGCCAGCAGTTTACGGCTAGCTCTAGACGAGCAGTACTTC.

The rearrangement links TRBV7-2 to TRBJ2-7, with TRBD2 matching over 10 bases. The CDR3 totals 16 residues. In germline, CDR1 is SGHTA, CDR2 FQGNSA. V gave up 2 bases and J gave up 6 bases; unmatched junction bases: 10. The DNA of the CDR3 is TGTGCCAGCAGCTTATTCTCTAGCGGGAGTTCGTCCGAGCAGTACTTC. Protein: CASSLFSSGSSSEQYF.

This clonotype has just a few counts. This sequence joins TRBV29-1 and TRBJ2-1; D gene uncertain. Germline V gene sequence: CDR1 SQVTM, CDR2 ANQGSEA. The CDR3 is 15 residues long. Deletions cut 4 bases from V and 0 bases from J, with 13 bases between. CDR3 sequence reads: CSVGESASSYNEQFF. Here the CDR3 DNA reads TGCAGCGTTGGAGAGTCTGCGAGCTCCTACAATGAGCAGTTCTTC.

This clonotype turned up a few times. This sequence joins TRBV7-9 and TRBJ2-2; a possible D gene is TRBD1 (6 bases). Germline loops: CDR1 SEHNR, CDR2 FQNEAQ (reference sequence). The CDR3 is made up of 15 amino acids. V was clipped by 0 bases and J by 7 bases, with 12 bases between them. CDR3 in DNA: TGTGCCAGCAGCTTAGCGGGATGGGACATCGGGGAGCTGTTTTTT. Protein sequence: CASSLAGWDIGELFF.

There are many counts of this clonotype. The chain employs TRBV20-1 and TRBJ1-6; D is possibly TRBD1 (6 bases). V dropped 4 bases and J dropped 14 bases, with 21 bases sitting between them. The CDR3 totals 14 residues. CDR1 and CDR2 from the germline V gene are DFQATT and SNEGSKA (reference sequence). In nucleotides, the CDR3 is TGCAGTGCTAATGTCGGGCAGGGGTCCGCCACCCTCCACTTT. Translated: CSANVGQGSATLHF.

This clonotype was recorded a few times. The V and J genes are TRBV7-2 and TRBJ2-5; D gene ambiguous. This CDR3 has 13 amino acids. V lost 3 bases and J lost 3, with 8 bases in between. The germline V gene has CDR1 SGHTA and CDR2 FQGNSA. The CDR3 sequence is CASSFRAEETQYF. In DNA form, the CDR3 reads TGTGCCAGCAGCTTTCGCGCAGAAGAGACCCAGTACTTC.

The table lists this clonotype with a few counts. V and J are TRBV7-2 and TRBJ2-1; 10 bases agree with TRBD1. The CDR3 has 16 residues. CDR1 SGHTA and CDR2 FQGNSA come from the germline V gene. V trimming: 4 bases; J trimming: 9 bases; junction bases outside the gene matches: 12. The CDR3 DNA reads as TGTGCCAGCAGCTGGGGGGGGGACAGGGGAGTCCGTGAGCAGTTCTTC. Translating it yields CASSWGGDRGVREQFF.

V gene TRBV7-9 combines with J gene TRBJ2-1; 11 positions match TRBD2. Looked up from germline, CDR1 is SEHNR and CDR2 is FQNEAQ (reference sequence). The CDR3 is 15 residues long. V gave up 7 bases and J gave up 6 bases; unmatched junction bases: 8. The CDR3 region has the DNA TGTGCCAGCACCCAACTAGCGGGAGTTTCCAATGAGCAGTTCTTC. This encodes CASTQLAGVSNEQFF. Together with reference TRBV7-9 and TRBJ2-1, the CDR3 gives the full variable domain: DTGVSQNPRHKITKRGQNVTFRCDPISEHNRLYWYRQTLGQGPEFLTYFQNEAQLEKSRLLSDRFSAERPKGSFSTLEIQRTEQGDSAMYLCASTQLAGVSNEQFFGPGTRLTVL.

This clonotype was counted between two and nine times. The CDR3 bases are TGTGCCAGCAGTTTGCAGGCCGAAAAACTGTTTTTT. The encoded protein is CASSLQAEKLFF. The chain joins TRBV12-3 or TRBV12-4 to TRBJ1-4; D gene uncertain. This CDR3 comprises 12 residues. V was pared by 3 bases and J by 8 bases, with 7 bases between.

This clonotype was detected many times. The chain couples TRBV28 to TRBJ2-5; D is unclear. Germline V lookup: CDR1 MDHEN, CDR2 SYDVKM. V lost 1 base and J 4 bases, leaving 13 bases between the germline ends. The CDR3 has 15 amino acids. The CDR3 reads CASSLYRGLPETQYF. DNA of the CDR3: TGTGCCAGCAGTTTATACAGAGGCCTACCAGAGACCCAGTACTTC. The entire variable domain, with the rest obtained from reference TRBV28 and TRBJ2-5, is as follows: DVKVTQSSRYLVKRTGEKVFLECVQDMDHENMFWYRQDPGLGLRLIYFSYDVKMKEKGDIPEGYSVSREKKERFSLILESASTNQTSMYLCASSLYRGLPETQYFGPGTRLLVL.

V and J are TRBV6-6 and TRBJ1-5; D is uncertain. Trimming stripped 2 bases from V and 5 bases from J, with 7 bases between. The V gene's germline CDR1 is MNHNY and CDR2 SVGAGI (reference sequence). The CDR3 contains 13 residues. The CDR3 DNA reads as TGTGCCAGCAGTTACCAGGCCCATCAGCCCCAGCATTTT. It yields the protein CASSYQAHQPQHF.

In this sample, this clonotype turned up a few times. The rearrangement links TRBV20-1 to TRBJ2-3; 11 nucleotides match TRBD2. The CDR3 sequence is 16 residues long. Germline CDR1 DFQATT, CDR2 SNEGSKA (reference sequence). V shed 0 bases and J 2 bases; nucleotides not matched to a gene: 4. The DNA for the CDR3 is TGCAGTGCTAGAGACCAACTAGCGGGGGCCACAGATACGCAGTATTTT. It specifies CSARDQLAGATDTQYF.

This clonotype was seen at least ten times. CDR3 nucleotide sequence: TGTGCCAGCAGCTTAGGGGTTGGAGGGGAGCTGTTTTTT. Amino acids: CASSLGVGGELFF. The V gene is TRBV7-8, the J gene TRBJ2-2; D gene unclear. Deletions cut 1 base from V and 8 bases from J, with 8 bases between. Looked up from germline, CDR1 is SGHVS and CDR2 is FQNEAQ. This CDR3 is built from 13 residues.

This clonotype was counted only a few times. The chain carries TRBV2 and TRBJ1-1, with D perhaps TRBD1 (6 bases). The CDR3 covers 13 residues. V was cut by 4 bases and J by 4 bases, with 10 bases left in between. Germline CDR1 SNHLY, CDR2 FYNNEI. The CDR3 nucleotides read TGTGCCAGCAGTGTGGGGGCGGGCACTGAAGCTTTCTTT. It translates to CASSVGAGTEAFF. The full variable domain, its missing parts supplied by reference TRBV2 and TRBJ1-1, is EPEVTQTPSHQVTQMGQEVILRCVPISNHLYFYWYRQILGQKVEFLVSFYNNEISEKSEIFDDQFSVERPDGSNFTLKIRSTKLEDSAMYFCASSVGAGTEAFFGQGTRLTVV.

This clonotype was observed a handful of times. This chain links TRBV11-2 with TRBJ2-2; no definite D call. V was shortened by 3 bases and J by 3 bases, with 14 bases between the two germline ends. The CDR3 covers 16 residues. From germline, CDR1 is SGHAT and CDR2 FQNNGV. The CDR3 nucleotides are TGTGCCAGCAGCTTTCCCACCGGGCCTTACACCGGGGAGCTGTTTTTT. This encodes CASSFPTGPYTGELFF.

This clonotype was seen at least ten times. In DNA, the CDR3 is TGCAGTGCTAGGTTGGCCACAAATCAGCCCCAGCATTTT. Its translation: CSARLATNQPQHF. This chain joins TRBV20-1 and TRBJ1-5; D remains unclear. V was clipped by 3 bases and J by 4 bases, with 10 bases between them. The germline CDR1 and CDR2 sequences are DFQATT and SNEGSKA (reference sequence). This CDR3 comprises 13 residues.

This chain uses TRBV12-3 or TRBV12-4 with TRBJ2-5, with no clear D. This CDR3 is built from 12 residues. The V gene lost 4 bases and the J gene lost 7 bases, with 10 bases spanning the gap. The CDR3 is CASSSRWGTQYF. CDR3 nucleotide sequence: TGTGCCAGCAGTTCCCGTTGGGGGACCCAGTACTTC.

The J gene is TRBJ2-2, the V gene TRBV29-1; 7 positions agree with TRBD1. This CDR3 region has 12 residues. Looked up from germline, CDR1 is SQVTM and CDR2 is ANQGSEA. J gave up 7 bases and V 4 bases, and 3 bases lay outside the gene matches. The DNA for the CDR3 is TGCAGCGTTGGACAGGGAGACGGGGAGCTGTTTTTT. Its translation is CSVGQGDGELFF.